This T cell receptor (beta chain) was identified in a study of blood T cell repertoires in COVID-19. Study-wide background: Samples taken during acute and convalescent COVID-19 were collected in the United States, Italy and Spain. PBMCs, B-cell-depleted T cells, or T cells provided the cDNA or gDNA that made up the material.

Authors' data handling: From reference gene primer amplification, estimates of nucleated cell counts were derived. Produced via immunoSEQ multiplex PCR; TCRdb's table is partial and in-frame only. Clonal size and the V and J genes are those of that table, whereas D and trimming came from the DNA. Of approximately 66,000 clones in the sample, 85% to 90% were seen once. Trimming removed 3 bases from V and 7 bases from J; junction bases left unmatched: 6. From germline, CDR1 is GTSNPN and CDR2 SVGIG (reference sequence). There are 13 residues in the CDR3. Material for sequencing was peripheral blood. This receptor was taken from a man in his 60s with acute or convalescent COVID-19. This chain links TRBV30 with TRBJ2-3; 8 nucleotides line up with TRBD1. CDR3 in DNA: TGTGCCTGGAGCGGAGACAGGGGCCATACGCAGTATTTT. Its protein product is CAWSGDRGHTQYF.